The 10 T cell receptor beta chains given below trace back to one sample, sequenced in a study of cytomegalovirus exposure and HLA in healthy donors (dated 2017 in TCRdb). The library came from the immunoSEQ multiplex PCR assay. A mixture of 60 forward primers for TCR Vbeta segments and 13 reverse primers for TCR Jbeta segments was used in the multiplex PCR. TCRdb carries this immuneACCESS record with in-frame sequences only. Its versions omit some clonotypes, under half of them owing to an unresolved V gene in the studies checked, with the rest unexplained. This sample lists around 160,000 clones; roughly 88% were detected once. 9.3% of the sample lies in the top ten. Sequenced input: PBMCs. The source of these receptors is a man in his late teens or twenties in good health and CMV-seropositive.

CDR3 protein: CASSAGGANQETQYF. CDR3 DNA: TGCGCCAGCAGTGCCGGCGGGGCAAACCAAGAGACCCAGTACTTC. The chain employs TRBV10-1 and TRBJ2-5, with TRBD2 as a possible D gene (6 bases). The V end was cut by 4 bases, the J end by 0 bases, with 12 bases between. The CDR3 spans 15 residues. Germline values: CDR1 WNHNN, CDR2 SYGVQD (reference sequence).

In this sample, this clone turned up once. This chain uses TRBV7-2 with TRBJ1-4; no clear D gene. Germline CDR1 and CDR2: SGHTA and FQGNSA. V shed 2 bases and J shed 7 bases, with 8 bases lying between them. CDR3 size: 13 residues. The chain's CDR3 is CASSLTYGEKLFF. In nucleotides, the CDR3 is TGTGCCAGCAGCTTAACCTATGGTGAAAAACTGTTTTTT.

In the case of this clone: One end of the junction does not line up with germline, which may come from a read error. This chain connects TRBV7-9 to TRBJ1-2, with TRBD1 as a possible D gene (6 bases). Germline CDR1 reads SEHNR; CDR2 reads FQNEAQ (reference sequence). CDR3 length: 15 amino acids. The CDR3 DNA follows: TGTTCCAGCAGCTTTGGGGGGGCGCTCGGCTATGGCTACACCTTC. Translation: CSSSFGGALGYGYTF.

V and J are TRBV19 and TRBJ1-5; D may be TRBD1 (6 bases). V was shortened by 2 bases and J by 4 bases, with 15 bases between the two germline ends. The germline CDR1 and CDR2 sequences are LNHDA and SQIVND (reference sequence). The CDR3 has 16 amino acids. CDR3 amino acids: CASSIQGTGKNQPQHF. The CDR3 bases are TGTGCCAGTAGTATACAGGGGACGGGGAAGAATCAGCCCCAGCATTTT.

The chain combines TRBV7-8 with TRBJ2-7; no definite D call. This CDR3 is built from 13 residues. The V end lost 1 base, the J end lost 1 base, and 5 bases lay between the germline ends. Germline lookup yields CDR1 SGHVS and CDR2 FQNEAQ. The CDR3 DNA reads TGTGCCAGCAGCTTAGAACAGTCCTACGAGCAGTACTTC. This gives the protein CASSLEQSYEQYF. Full variable domain (missing parts from reference TRBV7-8 and TRBJ2-7): GAGVSQSPRYKVAKRGQDVALRCDPISGHVSLFWYQQALGQGPEFLTYFQNEAQLDKSGLPSDRFFAERPEGSVSTLKIQRTQQEDSAVYLCASSLEQSYEQYFGPGTRLTVT.

J is TRBJ1-6 and V is TRBV7-6, with TRBD1 identical over 9 bases. The CDR3 has 15 residues. CDR1 and CDR2 from the germline V gene are SGHVS and FNYEAQ. V was pared by 1 base and J by 8 bases, with 3 bases of the junction left unmatched. CDR3 sequence: CASSLGTGVHSPLHF. CDR3 nucleotide sequence: TGTGCCAGCAGCTTAGGGACAGGGGTTCATTCACCCCTCCACTTT.

The chain is built from TRBV9 and TRBJ2-3; 9 nucleotides line up with TRBD2. V lost 1 base, J lost 9 bases, and 21 bases stayed unmatched. Germline lookup yields CDR1 SGDLS and CDR2 YYNGEE. This CDR3 comprises 19 residues. The CDR3: CASSVLPSTRGGRQETQYF. The CDR3 DNA is TGTGCCAGCAGCGTACTCCCCTCTACGCGGGGGGGCCGGCAGGAGACGCAGTATTTT. Complete variable domain (other parts from reference TRBV9 and TRBJ2-3): DSGVTQTPKHLITATGQRVTLRCSPRSGDLSVYWYQQSLDQGLQFLIQYYNGEERAKGNILERFSAQQFPDLHSELNLSSLELGDSALYFCASSVLPSTRGGRQETQYFGPGTRLTVL.

The chain joins TRBV5-1 to TRBJ2-5, with TRBD2 identical over 12 bases. Germline V CDR1 and CDR2: SGHRS, YFSETQ. The CDR3 is 16 residues long. Losses at the gene ends were 1 base for V and 5 bases for J; bases not matched to a gene: 6. In nucleotides, the CDR3 is TGCGCCAGCAGCTTGCTAGCGGGGGGGCCGGAGGAGACCCAGTACTTC. Protein sequence: CASSLLAGGPEETQYF.

This clone was observed once. This chain connects TRBV4-3 to TRBJ2-1; 10 bases line up with TRBD1. J lost 5 bases, V lost 2 bases, and 6 bases had no gene match. Germline values: CDR1 LGHNA, CDR2 YSLEER. The CDR3 has 16 amino acids. CDR3 bases: TGCGCCAGCAGCCAACTCCGGACAGGGGGGGACAATGAGCAGTTCTTC. It is translated as CASSQLRTGGDNEQFF.

As concerns this clone: This CDR3 is also generated by other DNA sequences in the sample. The J gene is TRBJ1-1, the V gene TRBV19, with unresolved D. The CDR3 runs 13 residues. Trimming cost V 3 bases and J 0 bases, with 5 bases left between them. Germline CDR1 LNHDA, CDR2 SQIVND (reference sequence). CDR3 in amino acids: CASSISLNTEAFF. DNA of the CDR3: TGTGCCAGTAGTATTTCTTTGAACACTGAAGCTTTCTTT.